This TCR beta chain was retrieved from a study of blood T cells in healthy people across ages. Study information: Through template switching, about one barcoded beta molecule was captured per two T cells, as measured in model experiments.

Germline V gene sequence: CDR1 DFQATT, CDR2 SNEGSKA (reference sequence). V lost 5 bases, J lost 8 bases, and 19 bases lay in between. This CDR3 is 14 amino acids long. Primers used in a second PCR of roughly 7 to 12 cycles were a sample-barcoded 5' primer and a J-beta primer mix. Every single cDNA molecule received a tag from a template-switch adaptor with 12 random nucleotides. TCRdb called the 5' RACE reads again in MiXCR, with one record for every CDR3 protein. The top ten hold about 2.1% of the sample, which has about 1.8 million distinct CDR3 sequences, around 50% seen once. Each donor gave ten milliliters of peripheral blood. There were at least 6 micrograms of total RNA extracted from every sample.

The material sequenced was blood. The source of this sequence is a woman aged 40 to 50 in good health. This chain links TRBV20-1 with TRBJ2-1, with D unclear. The CDR3 here is CSAFPGLRRDEQFF. In DNA, the CDR3 is TGCAGTGCTTTTCCGGGTCTCCGAAGGGATGAGCAGTTCTTC.